The source of this T cell receptor (beta chain) is a study of follicular helper T cells after annual influenza vaccination (dated by TCRdb to the late 2010s). The study in broad terms: Blood was collected on days 0, 7 and 28 after each seasonal influenza vaccination. One week after vaccination, a second recruited cohort of about a dozen subjects (Table S1) displayed a similar ICOS+CD38+ cTfh response. Samples from 2013-2014 were cryopreserved, whereas samples from about 2015 were processed immediately after collection. Multi-year samples were obtained from about 6 subjects, with two vaccination seasons covered for a few subjects and three seasons covered for two subjects. To study recall of cTfh clones, some subjects were followed through successive annual vaccinations in the 2013-2014, 2014-2015 and 2015-2016 seasons.

Overall study results and their limits: A recurrent oligoclonal ICOS+CD38+ cTfh response containing tetramer and AIM influenza-specific clonotypes was recalled by successive annual vaccinations. When influenza clone enrichment was assessed, the possibility that the much larger non-cTfh compartments were undersampled could not be excluded. ICOS+CD38+ cTfh clonality correlated with the frequency of that population, and its change correlated with the change in circulating plasmablast frequency. Day 7 ICOS+CD38+ clones were most often found later in ICOS-CD38- cTfh, suggesting that subset may serve as a memory reservoir. Because only 10-20% of the analyzed cells gave productive TCRB sequences, there was no way to sample rare clonotypes.

The meaning of the sample's time point label: 2014-2015 season, 7 days after vaccination. Adults received seasonal inactivated influenza vaccine (Fluvarix), and TCRB sequencing tracked sorted blood CD4 subsets before and after vaccination. To be eligible, subjects had to be community-dwelling and could not have received an influenza vaccine during the previous 6 months. Reasons for exclusion included contraindications to influenza vaccine, substance abuse, HIV/AIDS, active malignancy, immunomodulatory medication, and active illness such as respiratory infection. At each time point, somewhere between about 40 and 110 mL of blood was taken. Ficoll-Paque PLUS or SepMate separation was used to isolate PBMC. As a comparison non-Tfh subset, CXCR5- memory CD4 T cells were sorted. Before DNA extraction, cell subsets were sorted from PBMC on a BD FACS Aria. Libraries were made using the immunoSEQ multiplex PCR assay. Adaptive Biotechnologies carried out TCRB amplification, library preparation, sequencing and preliminary bioinformatics at Survey level resolution. The published analysis was carried out like this. In R, clonality was calculated as 1 minus the normalized Shannon entropy, and the Gini index was computed using the R package ineq. Overlap score was the summed counts of shared sequences divided by total counts of all sequences in both compared samples. The significance of shared clonotypes was tested with Fisher's exact test, assuming a theoretical repertoire of 10^7 TCRB sequences. TCRdb stores this immuneACCESS table with in-frame sequences only. Part of the clones is absent; in the studies checked, under half of the shortfall reflects unresolved V genes, and no reason is known for the rest. V and J calls and clone size are those listed in that table; D and trimming were worked out from the DNA. Across this sample there are 9,500 or so clones, with over 80% seen only once. The top ten clonotypes cover approximately 0.78% of the sample.

For this clone: Its antigen is not yet known. The record has no base qualities; no much larger clone is one base away.

Between the V and J ends, shortened by 1 base and 2 bases respectively, the junction contains 15 bases. There are 16 amino acids in the CDR3, from cysteine to phenylalanine inclusive. The read is trimmed to its CDR3 DNA, 48 bases read in frame from base 1. Taken from the germline V gene, the CDR1 and CDR2 loops are SGHDT and YYEEEE. The origin of this receptor is an adult who received the influenza vaccine. Sequencing used CXCR5- memory CD4+ T cells sorted from blood, obtained 7 days after influenza vaccination. This specimen's cell subset or site label, per the study, means: CXCR5- memory CD4 T cells. Recombination joined TRBV5-6 with TRBJ1-2, with the D segment identity uncertain. The DNA sequence is given as TGTGCCAGCAGCTTGTCGTGGATAGACATGAACTATGGCTACACCTTC. This sequence encodes CASSLSWIDMNYGYTF.